This TCR beta chain was recovered during a study of siplizumab effects on memory and regulatory T cells. The assay was immunoSEQ multiplex PCR, and TCRdb's table has in-frame clones only and misses some. The sample yields about 64,000 clones, roughly 96% seen once. A word on this clone: Its specificity is not known.

The germline CDR1 and CDR2 sequences are PRHDT and FYEKMQ (reference sequence). The CDR3 contains 16 residues. Trimming left V 0 bases short and J 0 bases short, with 11 bases between. Study findings and constraints: In siplizumab conditions, mappable alloreactive CD4+ clones averaged about 64% Treg-derived, against roughly 25% in controls.

The receptor was derived from a human donor in good health. The rearrangement uses TRBV13 and TRBJ1-2; D is ambiguous. The sample consisted of naive CD8+ T cells sorted from blood. In nucleotides, the CDR3 is TGTGCCAGCAGCTTAGGACCCCTGGGAGCTAACTATGGCTACACCTTC. It translates to CASSLGPLGANYGYTF.